A selection of T cell receptor beta chains follows, all from one sample in a study of blood T cells in healthy people across ages. TCRdb passed the 5' RACE reads through MiXCR, listing each CDR3 protein once. Of some 1,500,000 distinct CDR3 sequences detected, approximately 43% appear once; the ten largest clones hold more than 4%. Sequenced: blood. Receptors were obtained from a woman aged 18 to 35 in good health. The CDR3 runs from the conserved cysteine through the conserved F or W. Each record gives: D gene, J gene, V gene, clone size, CDR3 protein, CDR3 DNA. The D gene is left open where the match is weak. Some rows have no size entry. The others give once, few or many, or a class for an expanded clone.

>.|TRBJ2-5|TRBV7-2|.
CASSFNGVKQETQYF
TGTGCCAGCAGCTTTAACGGAGTCAAACAAGAGACCCAGTACTTC
>.|TRBJ2-2|TRBV6-1|few
CASREYTSMTGELFF
TGTGCCAGCAGGGAGTATACTAGTATGACCGGGGAGCTGTTTTTT
>TRBD1|TRBJ2-5|TRBV5-1|few
CASSFDRGHETQYF
TGCGCCAGCAGCTTTGACAGGGGGCATGAGACCCAGTACTTC
>TRBD1|TRBJ2-3|TRBV12-3/TRBV12-4|.
CASSLALFVDRGREDTQYF
TGTGCCAGCAGTTTAGCGCTTTTTGTGGACAGGGGGCGCGAGGATACGCAGTATTTT
>.|TRBJ1-2|TRBV11-2|.
CASSLGYTGSRHGYTF
TGTGCCAGCAGCTTAGGCTATACAGGGTCTCGGCATGGCTACACCTTC
>.|TRBJ1-2|TRBV4-3|.
CASSQDRAWFYGYTF
TGCGCCAGCAGCCAAGATAGGGCGTGGTTCTATGGCTACACCTTC
>.|TRBJ2-1|TRBV9|few
CASSVVGHNEQFF
TGTGCCAGCAGCGTAGTTGGCCACAATGAGCAGTTCTTC
>TRBD2|TRBJ2-5|TRBV5-5|few
CASSFRGLAKTQYF
TGTGCCAGCAGCTTTAGGGGACTAGCGAAGACCCAGTACTTC
>.|TRBJ2-7|TRBV6-2/TRBV6-3|.
CASRAALEQYF
TGTGCCAGCAGGGCCGCACTCGAGCAGTACTTC
>.|TRBJ2-7|TRBV28|few
CASSLRGQLYYEQYF
TGTGCCAGCAGTCTACGTGGACAGTTATACTACGAGCAGTACTTC
>.|TRBJ2-7|TRBV7-2|.
CASSFRGSDSYEQYF
TGTGCCAGCAGCTTCAGAGGGAGCGACTCCTACGAGCAGTACTTC
>.|TRBJ1-1|TRBV27|.
CASSSRIGLNTEAFF
TGTGCCAGCAGTTCTCGGATAGGATTGAACACTGAGGCTTTCTTT
>.|TRBJ2-2|TRBV7-9|.
CASSGRQGLNTGELFF
TGTGCCAGCAGCGGACGACAGGGACTGAACACCGGGGAGCTGTTTTTT
>.|TRBJ1-1|TRBV28|.
CASSLMQVTEAFF
TGTGCCAGCAGCCTTATGCAGGTGACTGAAGCTTTCTTT
>TRBD1|TRBJ2-7|TRBV7-2|.
CASSLVKGASEQYF
TGTGCCAGCAGCTTAGTGAAGGGGGCAAGCGAGCAGTACTTC
>.|TRBJ2-3|TRBV7-6|.
CASSSRPRGRADTQYF
TGTGCCAGCAGTTCCCGTCCCCGGGGGCGTGCAGATACGCAGTATTTT
>TRBD2|TRBJ2-1|TRBV9|.
CASSLGLAGEPSYNEQFF
TGTGCCAGCAGCTTAGGACTAGCGGGAGAACCCTCCTACAATGAGCAGTTCTTC
>.|TRBJ2-4|TRBV7-2|many
CASSLVRGMGGNIQYF
TGTGCCAGCAGCTTAGTCCGGGGAATGGGTGGAAACATTCAGTACTTC
>.|TRBJ1-2|TRBV29-1|.
CSVEPSGGGYTF
TGCAGCGTTGAGCCGTCCGGTGGAGGCTACACCTTC
>TRBD1|TRBJ2-1|TRBV5-1|many
CASSLVQGARYNEQFF
TGCGCCAGCAGCTTGGTGCAGGGGGCGCGGTACAATGAGCAGTTCTTC
>.|TRBJ2-7|TRBV9|few
CASSVRGLGGHEQYF
TGTGCCAGCAGCGTCCGCGGGTTGGGGGGACACGAGCAGTACTTC
>.|TRBJ2-5|TRBV5-1|.
CASSPSGNQETQYF
TGCGCCAGCAGCCCCTCCGGCAATCAAGAGACCCAGTACTTC
>.|TRBJ1-1|TRBV21-1|.
CASSKASGQGGAEAFF
TGTGCCAGCAGCAAAGCTTCGGGGCAGGGGGGCGCTGAAGCTTTCTTT
>.|TRBJ2-3|TRBV7-8|.
CASSFGSGADTQYF
TGTGCCAGCAGCTTTGGGTCAGGGGCAGATACGCAGTATTTT
>TRBD2|TRBJ2-1|TRBV9|few
CASSAGTSAPYNEQFF
TGTGCCAGCAGCGCCGGGACTAGCGCCCCCTACAATGAGCAGTTCTTC
>.|TRBJ1-5|TRBV27|.
CASSLSRGDRQPQHF
TGTGCCAGCAGTTTGTCCAGGGGTGATCGTCAGCCCCAGCATTTT
>.|TRBJ2-5|TRBV29-1|.
CSVETGLETQYF
TGCAGCGTTGAAACAGGGTTGGAGACCCAGTACTTC
>TRBD1|TRBJ2-2|TRBV6-1|few
CANRDRDTGELFF
TGTGCCAACCGGGACAGGGACACCGGGGAGCTGTTTTTT
>.|TRBJ2-3|TRBV7-9|.
CASSGYGTQYF
TGTGCCAGCAGCGGCTATGGTACGCAGTATTTT